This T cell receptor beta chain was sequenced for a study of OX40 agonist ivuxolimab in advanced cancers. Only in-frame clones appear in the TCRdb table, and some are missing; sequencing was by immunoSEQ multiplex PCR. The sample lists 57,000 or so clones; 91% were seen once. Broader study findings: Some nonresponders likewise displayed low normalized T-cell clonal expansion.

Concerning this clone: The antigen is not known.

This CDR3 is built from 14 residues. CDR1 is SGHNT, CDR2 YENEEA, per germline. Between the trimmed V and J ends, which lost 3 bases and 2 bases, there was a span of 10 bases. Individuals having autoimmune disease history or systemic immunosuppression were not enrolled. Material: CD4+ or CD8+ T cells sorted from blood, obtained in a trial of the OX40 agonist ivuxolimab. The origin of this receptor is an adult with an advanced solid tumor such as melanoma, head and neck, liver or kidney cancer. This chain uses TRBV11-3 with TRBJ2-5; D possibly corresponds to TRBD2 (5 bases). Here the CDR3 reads CASSFLERQETQYF. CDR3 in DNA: TGTGCCAGCAGCTTTTTGGAGCGGCAAGAGACCCAGTACTTC.